The clone carrying this T cell receptor beta chain has a handful of counts. The antigen is unknown. The data originate from a study of identical twins. General study points: Less excess twin sharing appeared in beta out-of-frame sequences. Insertions were reduced in abundant cord blood beta clonotypes but not in memory repertoires.

MiXCR, applied by TCRdb to the 5' RACE reads, yields one record per CDR3 protein. The table shows fewer than 550,000 distinct CDR3 sequences, with over 12% occurring only once. Unmatched junction bases numbered 2, after V lost 0 bases and J lost 9 bases. The CDR3 has 14 amino acids. Germline V gene sequence: CDR1 MNHEY, CDR2 SVGAGI. The same data also went into a second study, on yellow fever vaccine responses in identical twins.

The chain couples TRBV6-5 to TRBJ1-6, with 7 positions matching TRBD1. The TCR originated in a woman younger than 35 in good health. The sample comprised CD4+ T cells sorted from blood. CDR3 amino acids: CASSYSGTASPLHF. Here the CDR3 DNA reads TGTGCCAGCAGTTACTCCGGGACAGCTTCACCCCTCCACTTT.